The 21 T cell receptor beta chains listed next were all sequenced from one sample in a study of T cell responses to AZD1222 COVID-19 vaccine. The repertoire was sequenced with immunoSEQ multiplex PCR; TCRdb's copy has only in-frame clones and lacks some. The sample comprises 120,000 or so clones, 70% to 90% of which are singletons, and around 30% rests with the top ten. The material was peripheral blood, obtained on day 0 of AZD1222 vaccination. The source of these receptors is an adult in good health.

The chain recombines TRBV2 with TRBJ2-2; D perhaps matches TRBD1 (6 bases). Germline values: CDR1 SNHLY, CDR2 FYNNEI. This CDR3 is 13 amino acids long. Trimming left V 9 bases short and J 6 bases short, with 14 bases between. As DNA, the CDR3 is TGTGCCAGTAGGGTAGGGGGTCCCGGGGAGCTGTTTTTT. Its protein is CASRVGGPGELFF.

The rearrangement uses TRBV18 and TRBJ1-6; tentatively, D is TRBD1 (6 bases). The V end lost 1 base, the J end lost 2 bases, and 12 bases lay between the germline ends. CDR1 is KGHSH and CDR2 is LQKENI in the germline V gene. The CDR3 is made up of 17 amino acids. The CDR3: CASSPRTADPYNSPLHF. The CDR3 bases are TGTGCCAGCTCACCACGGACAGCCGATCCCTATAATTCACCCCTCCACTTT.

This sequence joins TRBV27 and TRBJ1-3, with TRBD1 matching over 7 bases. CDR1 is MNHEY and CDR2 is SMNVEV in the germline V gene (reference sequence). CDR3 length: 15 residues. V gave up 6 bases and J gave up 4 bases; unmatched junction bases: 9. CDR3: CASSRDSRSGNTIYF. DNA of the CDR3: TGTGCCAGCAGCCGGGACAGTCGTTCGGGAAACACCATATATTTT.

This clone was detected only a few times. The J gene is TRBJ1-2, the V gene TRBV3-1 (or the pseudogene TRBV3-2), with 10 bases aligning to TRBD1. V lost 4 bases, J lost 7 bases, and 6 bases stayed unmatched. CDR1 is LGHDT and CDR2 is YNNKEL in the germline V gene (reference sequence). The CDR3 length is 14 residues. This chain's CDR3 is CASSPGQGVRGYTF. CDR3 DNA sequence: TGTGCCAGCAGCCCCGGACAGGGGGTACGTGGCTACACCTTC.

Here the CDR3 reads CASSYSQIGNTIYF. The CDR3 nucleotides are TGTGCCAGCAGTTACTCCCAGATAGGAAACACCATATATTTT. This chain connects TRBV6-5 to TRBJ1-3; unclear D gene. The CDR3 extends over 14 amino acids. The germline gives CDR1 MNHEY, CDR2 SVGAGI. Trimming removed 0 bases from V and 4 bases from J, with 7 bases in between.

Here the CDR3 reads CASSLGTRTGGFSYEQYF. As DNA, the CDR3 is TGTGCCAGCAGCTTGGGGACTCGGACAGGGGGATTCTCCTACGAGCAGTACTTC. The chain is built from TRBV5-6 and TRBJ2-7; 10 bases agree with TRBD1. Germline V gives CDR1 SGHDT, CDR2 YYEEEE. The CDR3 sequence is 18 residues long. J gave up 0 bases and V 0 bases, and 9 bases lay outside the gene matches.

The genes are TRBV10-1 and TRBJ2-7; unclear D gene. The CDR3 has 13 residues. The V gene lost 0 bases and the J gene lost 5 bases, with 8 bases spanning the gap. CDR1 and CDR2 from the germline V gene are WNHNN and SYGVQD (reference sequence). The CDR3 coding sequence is TGCGCCAGCAGTGAGTCTGGAGTTCACGAGCAGTACTTC. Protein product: CASSESGVHEQYF.

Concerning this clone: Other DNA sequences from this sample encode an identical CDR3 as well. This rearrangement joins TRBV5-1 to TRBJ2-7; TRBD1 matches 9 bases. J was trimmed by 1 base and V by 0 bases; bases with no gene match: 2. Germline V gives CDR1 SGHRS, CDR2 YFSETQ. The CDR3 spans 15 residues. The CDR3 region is CASSLGGTGSYEQYF. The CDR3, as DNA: TGCGCCAGCAGCTTGGGAGGGACAGGGTCCTACGAGCAGTACTTC.

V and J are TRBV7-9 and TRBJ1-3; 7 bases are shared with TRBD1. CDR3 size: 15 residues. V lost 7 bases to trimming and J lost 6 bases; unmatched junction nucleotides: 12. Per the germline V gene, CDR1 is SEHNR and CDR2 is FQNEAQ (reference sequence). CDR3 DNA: TGTGCCAGCACCCCCAGGGGGGGGTTAGCAAACACCATATATTTT. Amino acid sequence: CASTPRGGLANTIYF.

This CDR3 reads CASSPQVAVGDVDTQYF. The DNA of the CDR3 is TGCGCCAGCAGCCCTCAGGTAGCTGTGGGGGATGTGGATACGCAGTATTTT. The chain recombines TRBV4-3 with TRBJ2-3, with D possibly called TRBD1 or TRBD2 (5 bases each). Germline-derived CDR1 and CDR2 are LGHNA and YSLEER. Trimming took 4 bases from V and 6 from J, leaving 23 bases between them. This CDR3 contains 17 residues.

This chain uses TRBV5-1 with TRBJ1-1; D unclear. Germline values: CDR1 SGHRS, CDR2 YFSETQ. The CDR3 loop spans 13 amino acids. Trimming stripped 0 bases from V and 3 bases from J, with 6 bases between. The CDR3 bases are TGCGCCAGCAGCTTGGGACGGCACACTGAAGCTTTCTTT. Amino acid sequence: CASSLGRHTEAFF.

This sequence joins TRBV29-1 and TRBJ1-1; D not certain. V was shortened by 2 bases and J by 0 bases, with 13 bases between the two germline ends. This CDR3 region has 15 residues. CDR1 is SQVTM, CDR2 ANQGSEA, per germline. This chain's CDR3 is CSVETPDGMNTEAFF. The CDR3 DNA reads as TGCAGCGTTGAAACACCGGACGGGATGAACACTGAAGCTTTCTTT.

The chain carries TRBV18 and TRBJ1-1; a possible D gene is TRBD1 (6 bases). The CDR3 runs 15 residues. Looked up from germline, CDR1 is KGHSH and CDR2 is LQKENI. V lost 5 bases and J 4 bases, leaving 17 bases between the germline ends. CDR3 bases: TGTGCCAGCTCAGGCAATCAGGGGCTGGGCACTGAAGCTTTCTTT. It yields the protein CASSGNQGLGTEAFF.

The CDR3 loop is CASSPGLADTGELFF. The CDR3 region has the DNA TGTGCCAGCAGCCCCGGACTAGCGGACACCGGGGAGCTGTTTTTT. The chain has TRBV5-4 and TRBJ2-2; 10 positions match TRBD2. The CDR3 length is 15 residues. V shed 4 bases and J 3 bases; nucleotides not matched to a gene: 3. CDR1 and CDR2 (germline): SGHNT, YYREEE (reference sequence).

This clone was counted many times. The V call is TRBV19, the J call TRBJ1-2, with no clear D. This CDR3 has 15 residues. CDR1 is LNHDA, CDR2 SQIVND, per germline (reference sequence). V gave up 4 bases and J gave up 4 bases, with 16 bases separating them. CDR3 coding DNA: TGTGCCAGTAGTACCACCCCTGGACTGATCTATGGCTACACCTTC. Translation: CASSTTPGLIYGYTF.

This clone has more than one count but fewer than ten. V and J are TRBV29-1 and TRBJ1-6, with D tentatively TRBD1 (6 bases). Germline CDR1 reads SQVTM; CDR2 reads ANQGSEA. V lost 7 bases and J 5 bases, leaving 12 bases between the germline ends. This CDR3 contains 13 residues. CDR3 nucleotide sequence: TGCAGCGCCAGGGACATGGATAATTCACCCCTCCACTTT. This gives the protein CSARDMDNSPLHF.

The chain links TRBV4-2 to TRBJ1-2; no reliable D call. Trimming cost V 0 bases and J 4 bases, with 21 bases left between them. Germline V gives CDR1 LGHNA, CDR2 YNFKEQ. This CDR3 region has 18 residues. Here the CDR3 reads CASSQEGRRAGMTYGYTF. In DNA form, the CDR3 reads TGTGCCAGCAGCCAAGAGGGGAGGCGGGCTGGGATGACCTATGGCTACACCTTC.

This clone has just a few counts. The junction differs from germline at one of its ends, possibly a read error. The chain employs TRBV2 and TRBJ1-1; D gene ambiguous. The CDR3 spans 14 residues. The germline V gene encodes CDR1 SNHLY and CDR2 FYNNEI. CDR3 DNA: TGTGCCGGCAGTTTAGATGGAGGCGACACTGAAGCTTTCTTT. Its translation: CAGSLDGGDTEAFF.

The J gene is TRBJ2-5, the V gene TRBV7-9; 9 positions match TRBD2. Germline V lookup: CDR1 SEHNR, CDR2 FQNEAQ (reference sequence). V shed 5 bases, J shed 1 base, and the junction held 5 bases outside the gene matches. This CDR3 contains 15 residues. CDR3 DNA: TGTGCCAGCAGCCTTTTTAGCGGGGGCCAAGAGACCCAGTACTTC. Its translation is CASSLFSGGQETQYF.

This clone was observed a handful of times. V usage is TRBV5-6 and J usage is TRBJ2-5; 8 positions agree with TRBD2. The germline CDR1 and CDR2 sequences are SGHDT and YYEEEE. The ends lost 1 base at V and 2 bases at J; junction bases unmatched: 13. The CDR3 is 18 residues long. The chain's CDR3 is CASSLMAGGGEDQETQYF. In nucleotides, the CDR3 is TGTGCCAGCAGCTTGATGGCGGGAGGTGGGGAAGATCAAGAGACCCAGTACTTC.

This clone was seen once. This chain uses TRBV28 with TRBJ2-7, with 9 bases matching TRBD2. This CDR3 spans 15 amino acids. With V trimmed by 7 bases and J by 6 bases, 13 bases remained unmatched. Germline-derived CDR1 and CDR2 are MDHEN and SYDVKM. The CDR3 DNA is TGTGCCAGCACCCCTGGGGGCGGGGGGGCCTTCGAGCAGTACTTC. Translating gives CASTPGGGGAFEQYF.